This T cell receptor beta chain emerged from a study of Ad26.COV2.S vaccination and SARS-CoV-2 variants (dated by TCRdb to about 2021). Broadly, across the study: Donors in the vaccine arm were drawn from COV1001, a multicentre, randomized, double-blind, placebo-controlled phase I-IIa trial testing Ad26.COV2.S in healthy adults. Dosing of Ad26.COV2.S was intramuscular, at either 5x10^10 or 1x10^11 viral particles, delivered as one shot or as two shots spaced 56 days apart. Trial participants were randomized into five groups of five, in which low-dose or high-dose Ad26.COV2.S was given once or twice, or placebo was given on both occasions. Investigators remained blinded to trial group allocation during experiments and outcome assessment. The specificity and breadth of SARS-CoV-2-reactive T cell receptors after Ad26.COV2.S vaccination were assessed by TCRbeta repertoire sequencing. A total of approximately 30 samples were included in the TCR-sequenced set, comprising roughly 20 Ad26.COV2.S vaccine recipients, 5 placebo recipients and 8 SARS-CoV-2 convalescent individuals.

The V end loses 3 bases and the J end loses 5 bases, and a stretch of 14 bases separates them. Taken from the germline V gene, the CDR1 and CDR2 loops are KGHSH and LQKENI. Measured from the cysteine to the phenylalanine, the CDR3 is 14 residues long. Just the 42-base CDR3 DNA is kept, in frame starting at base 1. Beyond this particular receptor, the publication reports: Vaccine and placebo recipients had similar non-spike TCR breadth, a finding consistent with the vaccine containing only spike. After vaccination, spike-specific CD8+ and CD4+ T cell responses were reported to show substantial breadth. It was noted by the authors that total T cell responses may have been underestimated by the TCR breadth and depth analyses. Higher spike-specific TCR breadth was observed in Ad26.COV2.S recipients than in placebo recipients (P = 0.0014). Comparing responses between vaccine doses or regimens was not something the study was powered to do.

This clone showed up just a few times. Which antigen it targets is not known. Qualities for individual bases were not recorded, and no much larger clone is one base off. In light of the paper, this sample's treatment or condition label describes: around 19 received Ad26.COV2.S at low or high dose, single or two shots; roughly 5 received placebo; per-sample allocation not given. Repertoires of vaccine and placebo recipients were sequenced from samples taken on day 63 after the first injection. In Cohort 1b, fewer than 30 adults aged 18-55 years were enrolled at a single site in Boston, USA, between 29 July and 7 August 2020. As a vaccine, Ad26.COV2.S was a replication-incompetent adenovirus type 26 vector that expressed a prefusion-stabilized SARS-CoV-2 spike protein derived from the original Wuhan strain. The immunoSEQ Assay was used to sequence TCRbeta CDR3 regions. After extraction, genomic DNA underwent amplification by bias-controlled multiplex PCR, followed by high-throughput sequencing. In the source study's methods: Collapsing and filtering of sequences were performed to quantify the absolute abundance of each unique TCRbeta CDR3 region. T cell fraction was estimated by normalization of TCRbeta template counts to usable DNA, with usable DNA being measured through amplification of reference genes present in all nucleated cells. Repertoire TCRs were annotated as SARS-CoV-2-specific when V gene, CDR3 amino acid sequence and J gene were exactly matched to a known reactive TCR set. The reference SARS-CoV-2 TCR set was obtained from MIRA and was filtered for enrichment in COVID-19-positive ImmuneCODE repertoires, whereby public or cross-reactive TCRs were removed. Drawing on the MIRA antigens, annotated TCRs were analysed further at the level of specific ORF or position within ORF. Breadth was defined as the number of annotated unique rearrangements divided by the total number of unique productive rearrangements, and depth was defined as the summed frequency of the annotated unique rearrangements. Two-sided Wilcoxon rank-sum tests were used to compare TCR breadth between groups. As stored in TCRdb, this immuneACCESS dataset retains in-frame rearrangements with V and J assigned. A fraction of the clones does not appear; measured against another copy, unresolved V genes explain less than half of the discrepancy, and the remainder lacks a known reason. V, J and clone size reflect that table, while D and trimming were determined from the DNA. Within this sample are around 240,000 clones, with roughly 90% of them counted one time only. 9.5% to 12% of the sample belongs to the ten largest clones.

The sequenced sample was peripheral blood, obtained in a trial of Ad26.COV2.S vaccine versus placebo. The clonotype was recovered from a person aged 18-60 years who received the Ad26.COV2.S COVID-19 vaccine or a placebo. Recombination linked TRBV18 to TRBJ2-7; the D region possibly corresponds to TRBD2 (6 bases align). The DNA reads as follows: TGTGCCAGCTCACCGATCGGGAGTATAAACGAGCAGTACTTC. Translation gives CASSPIGSINEQYF. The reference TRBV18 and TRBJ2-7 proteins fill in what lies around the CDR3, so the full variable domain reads NAGVMQNPRHLVRRRGQEARLRCSPMKGHSHVYWYRQLPEEGLKFMVYLQKENIIDESGMPKERFSAEFPKEGPSILRIQQVVRGDSAAYFCASSPIGSINEQYFGPGTRLTVT.